A selection of T cell receptor beta chains follows, all from one sample in a study of blood T cell repertoires in COVID-19. Measured with immunoSEQ multiplex PCR; TCRdb has only the in-frame clones, and not every one. Of around 320,000 clones listed, roughly 85% are singletons. Sequenced sample: peripheral blood. These TCRs come from a human donor in a cohort sampled during active COVID-19. CDR3s include the opening cysteine and the closing phenylalanine or tryptophan. The D gene is left open where the match is weak. Some rows mark clone size as missing; the rest say once, few, many or name a class of expanded clone.

>TRBV27|TRBD1|TRBJ1-6|once
TGTGCCAGCAGTACAAGACAGGGAGGCACCTATAATTCACCCCTCCACTTT
CASSTRQGGTYNSPLHF
>TRBV9|.|TRBJ1-2|.
TGTGCCAGCAGCGTAGCTGAAACAGGGGGCTACACCTTC
CASSVAETGGYTF
>TRBV5-1|TRBD1|TRBJ1-1|.
TGCGCCAGCAGCTTGGAACAGGGGGCCGTGGAAGCTTTCTTT
CASSLEQGAVEAFF
>TRBV7-3|.|TRBJ1-4|.
TGTGCCAGCAGCCAAAAGGGTAGGGGTCAGGGCAACGAAAAACTGTTTTTT
CASSQKGRGQGNEKLFF
>TRBV4-2|TRBD2|TRBJ2-3|.
TGTGCCAGCAGCGATAGGGACTATTCCACAGATACGCAGTATTTT
CASSDRDYSTDTQYF
>TRBV7-2|.|TRBJ2-1|.
TGTGCCAGCGGGTACGACTACTTCAATGAGCAGTTCTTC
CASGYDYFNEQFF
>TRBV30|.|TRBJ1-1|.
TGTGCCTGGTTGGCTCGGGGGATGAACACTGAAGCTTTCTTT
CAWLARGMNTEAFF
>TRBV24-1|TRBD2|TRBJ2-3|.
TGTGCCACCAGTGACCTACGGACTAGCGGGGAAACAGATACGCAGTATTTT
CATSDLRTSGETDTQYF
>TRBV6-5|.|TRBJ1-1|.
TGTGCCAGCAGTCGAGGGACTGAAGCTTTCTTT
CASSRGTEAFF
>TRBV29-1|.|TRBJ1-2|.
TGCAGCGTTGTAACTCCAGGGGTCTATGGCTACACCTTC
CSVVTPGVYGYTF
>TRBV6-5|TRBD1|TRBJ1-2|.
TGTGCCAGCAGTTACTCGACGGGACAGACTATTTATGGCTACACCTTC
CASSYSTGQTIYGYTF
>TRBV27|.|TRBJ1-5|few
TGTGCCAGCAGTTTAGGGACTAACAATCAGCCCCAGCATTTT
CASSLGTNNQPQHF
>TRBV4-1|TRBD1|TRBJ2-7|.
TGCGCCAGCAGCCCAGGGACAGGGGAAATTCAGCAGTACTTC
CASSPGTGEIQQYF
>TRBV2|TRBD1|TRBJ2-7|.
TGTGCCAGCAGGGGGGACAGGGGTTACGAGCAGTACTTC
CASRGDRGYEQYF
>TRBV27|.|TRBJ2-7|.
TGTGCCAGTTCCCTCGGGGAAAGTTACGAGCAGTACTTC
CASSLGESYEQYF
>TRBV2|.|TRBJ1-1|.
TGTGCCAGCATGATAACAGGAAACACTGAAGCTTTCTTT
CASMITGNTEAFF